This passage covers 21 T cell receptor beta chains from one sample sequenced in a study of shared clonotypes between healthy human individuals. Sequenced by immunoSEQ multiplex PCR; TCRdb stores in-frame clones only, minus some. The sample holds more than 2 million clones, over 85% seen once. Cells designated naive CD8 were CD45RO-negative and were positively selected for CCR7, with terminally differentiated effector memory CD45RA+ cells excluded. Sequenced input: naive CD8+ T cells from PBMCs. All receptors derive from a man aged 18 to 30 in good health. Some clones in this sample may be carry-over from other donors' samples.

The genes are TRBV5-5 and TRBJ1-1, with D unclear. Germline CDR1 is SGHKS and CDR2 is YYEKEE (reference sequence). This CDR3 is built from 13 residues. V lost 4 bases and J 5 bases, leaving 12 bases between the germline ends. The CDR3 protein is CASSPLPNTEAFF. DNA for the CDR3: TGTGCCAGCAGCCCACTACCCAATACTGAAGCTTTCTTT.

The V call is TRBV27, the J call TRBJ2-5; D remains ambiguous. Germline CDR1 and CDR2: MNHEY and SMNVEV (reference sequence). The CDR3 is 14 residues long. The germline V and J ends were trimmed by 0 bases and 4 bases, with 9 bases remaining between them. The CDR3 DNA is TGTGCCAGCAGTTTATCTAATACGCCAGAGACCCAGTACTTC. The encoded protein is CASSLSNTPETQYF.

The rearrangement joins TRBV28 to TRBJ2-5, with 9 nucleotides matching TRBD1. The V gene end was trimmed by 0 bases and the J gene end by 0 bases; junction bases not matched to a gene: 2. Germline assignment: CDR1 MDHEN and CDR2 SYDVKM. The CDR3 covers 16 residues. The DNA for the CDR3 is TGTGCCAGCAGTTTATGGGACAGGGGAAACCAAGAGACCCAGTACTTC. Amino acids: CASSLWDRGNQETQYF.

The rearrangement links TRBV27 to TRBJ1-4; D may be TRBD1 (5 bases). The V and J ends lost 7 bases and 10 bases respectively, with 28 bases between them. The germline V gene encodes CDR1 MNHEY and CDR2 SMNVEV (reference sequence). CDR3 length: 17 amino acids. This CDR3 is CASTGTYPEAIGGKLFF. The CDR3 region has the DNA TGTGCCAGCACCGGGACTTATCCCGAGGCCATAGGTGGAAAACTGTTTTTT.

The chain joins TRBV6-5 to TRBJ2-1, with D perhaps matching TRBD1 or TRBD2 (7 bases each). Germline V CDR1 and CDR2: MNHEY, SVGAGI. The V end lost 5 bases, the J end lost 8 bases, and 19 bases lay between the germline ends. The CDR3 length is 15 residues. CDR3 amino acids: CASSTGAGVVDEQFF. The CDR3 bases are TGTGCCAGCAGTACAGGGGCGGGAGTGGTGGATGAGCAGTTCTTC.

This chain connects TRBV29-1 to TRBJ2-7; D unclear. Per the germline V gene, CDR1 is SQVTM and CDR2 is ANQGSEA. V dropped 5 bases and J dropped 10 bases, with 15 bases sitting between them. The CDR3 sequence is 11 residues long. The CDR3 region is CSVRADGNQYF. CDR3 DNA sequence: TGCAGCGTTAGGGCCGATGGCAATCAGTACTTC.

This clone was found once. The chain recombines TRBV23-1 with TRBJ1-1; 12 bases line up with TRBD1. TRBV23-1 is an ORF, and what it does is uncertain. V dropped 4 bases and J dropped 0; count of bases not matched to a gene: 18. This CDR3 region has 21 residues. The CDR3 here is CASSPLTKGTGGDHLNTEAFF. The DNA for the CDR3 is TGCGCCAGCAGTCCCTTAACAAAAGGGACAGGGGGCGACCACCTGAACACTGAAGCTTTCTTT.

The V call is TRBV19, the J call TRBJ2-1; 8 nucleotides align to TRBD2. The germline V gene encodes CDR1 LNHDA and CDR2 SQIVND (reference sequence). V was pared by 3 bases and J by 1 base, with 8 bases of the junction left unmatched. There are 17 residues in the CDR3. The CDR3 DNA follows: TGTGCCAGTAGTATGATATTAGCGGGGTCGTCCTACAATGAGCAGTTCTTC. This encodes CASSMILAGSSYNEQFF.

The CDR3 DNA is TGCGCCAGCAGCCAAGATATACCGCCCCGGCGGGGGGGAAGGGATACGCAGTATTTT. Amino acid sequence: CASSQDIPPRRGGRDTQYF. The V and J genes are TRBV4-3 and TRBJ2-3, with 9 bases that match TRBD2. CDR1 and CDR2 (germline): LGHNA, YSLEER. V shed 0 bases and J 6 bases; nucleotides not matched to a gene: 16. This CDR3 contains 19 residues.

This chain connects TRBV25-1 to TRBJ2-1, with TRBD2 matching 12 bases. The length of the CDR3 is 15 residues. Germline values: CDR1 MGHDK, CDR2 SYGVNS. J lost 8 bases, V lost 8 bases, and 10 bases had no gene match. CDR3 DNA sequence: TGTGCCAGCCGCAGACTAGCGGGAGAAAGAGATGAGCAGTTCTTC. This sequence encodes CASRRLAGERDEQFF.

CDR3 nucleotides: TGTGCCAGCAGCTCAGTTTTTTCCGAGCGGGAGGGGGGCACAGATACGCAGTATTTT. It translates to CASSSVFSEREGGTDTQYF. V gene TRBV13 combines with J gene TRBJ2-3; the match to TRBD2 covers 10 bases. The CDR3 runs to 19 residues. V lost 4 bases, J lost 1 base, and 14 bases stayed unmatched. Germline assignment: CDR1 PRHDT and CDR2 FYEKMQ (reference sequence).

The V and J genes are TRBV28 and TRBJ2-7; D is ambiguous. The length of the CDR3 is 17 residues. With 6 bases removed from V and 0 bases from J, the gap between germline ends came to 21 bases. The germline gives CDR1 MDHEN, CDR2 SYDVKM. The CDR3 DNA reads as TGTGCCAGCAGGCCGGGCAGGTCCCCACCGGGCTCCTACGAGCAGTACTTC. This sequence encodes CASRPGRSPPGSYEQYF.

The chain has TRBV6-6 and TRBJ1-1; TRBD1 is a possible D gene (5 bases). From germline, CDR1 is MNHNY and CDR2 SVGAGI (reference sequence). Trimming stripped 8 bases from V and 4 bases from J, with 17 bases between. The CDR3 is made up of 14 amino acids. The CDR3 reads CASRMGDRGTEAFF. The CDR3 DNA is TGTGCCAGCCGGATGGGGGATAGGGGCACTGAAGCTTTCTTT.

The sample holds one count of this clone. The V and J genes are TRBV7-2 and TRBJ2-7; 7 bases are shared with TRBD2. The CDR3 has 13 residues. With V trimmed by 3 bases and J by 6 bases, 5 bases remained unmatched. CDR1 SGHTA and CDR2 FQGNSA come from the germline V gene. The CDR3 spells CASSLGGRTEQYF. In nucleotides, the CDR3 is TGTGCCAGCAGCTTGGGGGGGAGGACCGAGCAGTACTTC.

CDR3 loop: CASSFVAGGGREQFF. CDR3 DNA sequence: TGTGCCAGCAGCTTCGTCGCGGGAGGGGGACGTGAGCAGTTCTTC. This chain joins TRBV11-2 and TRBJ2-1; 9 bases are shared with TRBD2. V was clipped by 3 bases and J by 9 bases; unmatched bases: 9. The V gene's germline CDR1 is SGHAT and CDR2 FQNNGV. The CDR3 totals 15 residues.

This sequence joins TRBV7-9 and TRBJ2-1; unclear D gene. This CDR3 has 13 residues. Per germline, CDR1 SEHNR and CDR2 FQNEAQ (reference sequence). Trimming took off 6 bases at V and 6 bases at J, with 12 bases between the two ends. The chain's CDR3 is CASRFPLGNEQFF. CDR3 nucleotides: TGTGCCAGCAGGTTCCCTCTAGGCAATGAGCAGTTCTTC. Looking up the rest from reference TRBV7-9 and TRBJ2-1 gives the full variable domain: DTGVSQNPRHKITKRGQNVTFRCDPISEHNRLYWYRQTLGQGPEFLTYFQNEAQLEKSRLLSDRFSAERPKGSFSTLEIQRTEQGDSAMYLCASRFPLGNEQFFGPGTRLTVL.

Concerning this clone: Other DNA sequences in the same sample also yield this CDR3. This chain joins TRBV27 and TRBJ2-7; D assignment may be TRBD1 or TRBD2 (5 bases each). The CDR3 extends over 13 amino acids. CDR1 MNHEY and CDR2 SMNVEV come from the germline V gene (reference sequence). V gave up 3 bases and J gave up 5 bases, with 11 bases separating them. CDR3 DNA: TGTGCCAGCAGTTTGAGGGGAGCCCACGAGCAGTACTTC. Its translation is CASSLRGAHEQYF.

This chain uses TRBV5-6 with TRBJ2-5, with unresolved D. With 0 bases removed from V and 3 bases from J, the gap between germline ends came to 6 bases. CDR3 length: 13 amino acids. Germline V gene data show CDR1 as SGHDT and CDR2 as YYEEEE. The CDR3 coding sequence is TGTGCCAGCAGCTTGGTCACTGAAGAGACCCAGTACTTC. It is translated as CASSLVTEETQYF.

This clone has only one observation. The chain's CDR3 is CASSPKLAGYTF. In nucleotides, the CDR3 is TGTGCCAGCAGCCCCAAATTGGCTGGCTACACCTTC. The chain joins TRBV7-2 to TRBJ1-2; no clear D gene. Germline V CDR1 and CDR2: SGHTA, FQGNSA. This CDR3 region has 12 residues. V lost 5 bases and J lost 7, with 11 bases in between.

About this clone: The same CDR3 is also encoded by other DNA sequences in this sample. This chain joins TRBV27 and TRBJ2-7; 8 nucleotides agree with TRBD2. The germline CDR1 and CDR2 sequences are MNHEY and SMNVEV (reference sequence). This CDR3 has 13 residues. J gave up 3 bases and V 5 bases, and 3 bases lay outside the gene matches. The CDR3: CASSPGLVYEQYF. In DNA form, the CDR3 reads TGTGCCAGCAGTCCGGGACTAGTCTACGAGCAGTACTTC.

As to this clone: Other DNA sequences in the sample encode the same CDR3. This chain connects TRBV28 to TRBJ2-1; D is unclear. Germline V gene lookup returns CDR1 MDHEN and CDR2 SYDVKM. The CDR3 has 14 residues. Trimming pared 6 bases from V and 0 bases from J, leaving 9 bases between. The CDR3 bases are TGTGCCAGCAGCCTTTTAAGCTCCTACAATGAGCAGTTCTTC. It encodes CASSLLSSYNEQFF.